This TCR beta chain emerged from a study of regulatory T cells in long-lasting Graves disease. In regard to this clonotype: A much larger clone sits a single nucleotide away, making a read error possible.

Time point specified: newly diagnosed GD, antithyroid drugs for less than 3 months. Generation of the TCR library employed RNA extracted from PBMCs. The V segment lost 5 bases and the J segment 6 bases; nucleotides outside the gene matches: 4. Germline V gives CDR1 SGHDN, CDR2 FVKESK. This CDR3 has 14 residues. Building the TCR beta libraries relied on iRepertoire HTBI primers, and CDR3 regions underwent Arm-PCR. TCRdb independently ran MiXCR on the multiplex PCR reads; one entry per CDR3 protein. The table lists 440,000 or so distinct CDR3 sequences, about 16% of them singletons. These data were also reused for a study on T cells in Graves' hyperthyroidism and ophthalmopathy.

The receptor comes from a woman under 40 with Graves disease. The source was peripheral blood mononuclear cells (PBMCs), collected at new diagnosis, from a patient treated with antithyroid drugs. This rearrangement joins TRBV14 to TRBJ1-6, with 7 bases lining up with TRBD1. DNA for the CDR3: TGTGCCAGCAGCTCACAGGGGACTAATTCACCCCTCCACTTT. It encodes CASSSQGTNSPLHF.